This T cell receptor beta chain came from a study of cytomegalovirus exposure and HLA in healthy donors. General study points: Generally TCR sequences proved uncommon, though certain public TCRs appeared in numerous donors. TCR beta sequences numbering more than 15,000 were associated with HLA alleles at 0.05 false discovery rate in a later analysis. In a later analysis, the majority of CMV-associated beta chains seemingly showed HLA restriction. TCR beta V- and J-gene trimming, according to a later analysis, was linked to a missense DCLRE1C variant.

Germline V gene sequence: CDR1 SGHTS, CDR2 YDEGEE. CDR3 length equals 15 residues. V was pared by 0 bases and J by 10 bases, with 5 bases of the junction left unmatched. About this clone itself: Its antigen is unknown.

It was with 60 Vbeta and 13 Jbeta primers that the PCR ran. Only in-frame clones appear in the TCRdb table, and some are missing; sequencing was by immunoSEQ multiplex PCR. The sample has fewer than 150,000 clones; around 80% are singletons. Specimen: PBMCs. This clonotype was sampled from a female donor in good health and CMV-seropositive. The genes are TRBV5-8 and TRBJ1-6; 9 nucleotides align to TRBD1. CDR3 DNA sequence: TGTGCCAGCAGCTTGGTACAGGGGGCGCGATCACCCCTCCACTTT. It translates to CASSLVQGARSPLHF.